This T cell receptor beta chain was recorded in a study of T cell repertoires in cytomegalovirus infection. Study context: Shared public TCR beta signatures pointed to both CMV infection and a matching HLA type.

This clonotype was observed a few times. What it binds is unknown. TCRdb recomputed calls from the reads with MiXCR, one row per CDR3 protein. Among 400,000 or so distinct CDR3 sequences listed, about a third were seen once. Whole-study results and caveats: The ex vivo response was dominated by HLA-C-restricted CMV-specific TCR beta clonotypes.

The CDR3 spans 19 residues. The V and J ends lost 0 bases and 2 bases respectively, with 22 bases between them. Germline loops: CDR1 LGHNA, CDR2 YSLEER. This receptor was taken from a human donor in good health (CMV status not recorded). Some clones in this sample may be carry-over from other donors' samples. The chain recombines TRBV4-3 with TRBJ1-1, with D tentatively TRBD1 (6 bases). Material: PBMCs. The CDR3 DNA sequence: TGCGCCAGCAGCCAAGAAGCTCCTTCATTGGACAGCCCAAACACTGAAGCTTTCTTT. It yields the protein CASSQEAPSLDSPNTEAFF.